The entry below describes one T cell receptor beta chain. Its antigen is not identified. Data came from immunoSEQ multiplex PCR; TCRdb stores just in-frame clones and leaves some out. The sample has roughly 680,000 clones; 80% to 90% are singletons. Regarding treatment: around 19 received Ad26.COV2.S at low or high dose, single or two shots; 5 received placebo; per-sample allocation not given. At day 63 after the first vaccine or placebo injection, samples were drawn. This sample is drawn from a study of Ad26.COV2.S vaccination and SARS-CoV-2 variants. Overall study: Donor was assigned to the Ad26.COV2.S arm of trial COV1001.

Study findings and constraints: The study found higher spike-specific TCR breadth in vaccine than placebo recipients.

The CDR3 consists of 13 residues. V lost 5 bases and J lost 5; bases outside the gene matches: 3. Germline CDR1 is LNHNV and CDR2 is YYDKDF (reference sequence). The TCR originated in a person between 18 and 59 years old who received the Ad26.COV2.S COVID-19 vaccine or a placebo. The material was peripheral blood, obtained in a trial of Ad26.COV2.S vaccine versus placebo. The chain is built from TRBV15 and TRBJ2-1; 7 nucleotides align to TRBD1. The CDR3 spells CATSSGQNNEQFF. The CDR3 DNA reads TGTGCCACCAGCTCGGGACAGAACAATGAGCAGTTCTTC. The full variable domain, completed using reference TRBV15 and TRBJ2-1, is DAMVIQNPRYQVTQFGKPVTLSCSQTLNHNVMYWYQQKSSQAPKLLFHYYDKDFNNEADTPDNFQSRRPNTSFCFLDIRSPGLGDTAMYLCATSSGQNNEQFFGPGTRLTVL.